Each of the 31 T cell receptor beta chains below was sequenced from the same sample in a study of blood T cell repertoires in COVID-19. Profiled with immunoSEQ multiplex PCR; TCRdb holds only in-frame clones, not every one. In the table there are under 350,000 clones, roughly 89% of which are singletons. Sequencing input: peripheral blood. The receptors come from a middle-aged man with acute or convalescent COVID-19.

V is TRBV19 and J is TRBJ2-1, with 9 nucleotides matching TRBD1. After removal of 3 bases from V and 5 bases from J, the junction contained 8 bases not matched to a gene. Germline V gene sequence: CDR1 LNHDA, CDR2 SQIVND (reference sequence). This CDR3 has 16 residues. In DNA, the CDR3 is TGTGCCAGTAGTATGGTACAGGGGGCGCGGGACAATGAGCAGTTCTTC. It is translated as CASSMVQGARDNEQFF.

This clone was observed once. The CDR3 nucleotides are TGTGCCATCAGTGAGTCCTCGGGAATCTATGGCTACACCTTC. Amino acids: CAISESSGIYGYTF. This sequence joins TRBV10-3 and TRBJ1-2; D ambiguous. The CDR3 contains 14 residues. The V gene's germline CDR1 is ENHRY and CDR2 SYGVKD. V gave up 0 bases and J gave up 4 bases, with 9 bases separating them.

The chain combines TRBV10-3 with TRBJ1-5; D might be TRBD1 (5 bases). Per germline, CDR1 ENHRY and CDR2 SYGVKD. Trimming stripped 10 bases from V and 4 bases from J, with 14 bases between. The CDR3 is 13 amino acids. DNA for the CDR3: TGTGCCAGTACAGGTGTAAGGAATCAGCCCCAGCATTTT. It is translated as CASTGVRNQPQHF.

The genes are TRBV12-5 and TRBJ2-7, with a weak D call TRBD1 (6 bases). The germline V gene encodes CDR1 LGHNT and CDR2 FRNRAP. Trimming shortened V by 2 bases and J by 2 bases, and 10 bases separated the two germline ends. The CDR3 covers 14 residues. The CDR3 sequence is CASGLMDRAYEQYF. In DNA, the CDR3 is TGTGCTAGTGGTTTGATGGACAGAGCCTACGAGCAGTACTTC.

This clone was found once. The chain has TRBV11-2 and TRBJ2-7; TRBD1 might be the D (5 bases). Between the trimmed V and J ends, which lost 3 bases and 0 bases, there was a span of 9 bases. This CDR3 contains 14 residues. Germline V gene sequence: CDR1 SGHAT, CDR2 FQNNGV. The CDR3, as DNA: TGTGCCAGCAGCTTCTCCAGGGTCTCCTACGAGCAGTACTTC. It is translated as CASSFSRVSYEQYF.

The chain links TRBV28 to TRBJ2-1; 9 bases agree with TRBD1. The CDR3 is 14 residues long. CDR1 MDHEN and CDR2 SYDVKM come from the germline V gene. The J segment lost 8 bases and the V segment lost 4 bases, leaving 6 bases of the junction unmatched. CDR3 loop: CASSSMDRGDEQFF. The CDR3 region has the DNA TGTGCCAGCAGTTCAATGGACAGGGGAGATGAGCAGTTCTTC.

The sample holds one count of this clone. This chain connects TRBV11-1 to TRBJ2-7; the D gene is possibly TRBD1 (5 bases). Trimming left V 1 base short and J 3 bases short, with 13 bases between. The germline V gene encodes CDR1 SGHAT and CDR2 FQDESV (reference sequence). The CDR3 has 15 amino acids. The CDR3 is CASSLGRTPGYEQYF. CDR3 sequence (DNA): TGTGCCAGCAGCTTAGGCCGGACACCGGGCTACGAGCAGTACTTC.

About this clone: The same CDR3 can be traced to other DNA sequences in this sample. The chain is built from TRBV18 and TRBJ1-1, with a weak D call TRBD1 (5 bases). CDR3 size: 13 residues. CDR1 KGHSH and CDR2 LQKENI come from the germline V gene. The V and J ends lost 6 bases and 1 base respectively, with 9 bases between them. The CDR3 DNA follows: TGTGCCAGCTCTCCTACAGGGAACACTGAAGCTTTCTTT. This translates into CASSPTGNTEAFF.

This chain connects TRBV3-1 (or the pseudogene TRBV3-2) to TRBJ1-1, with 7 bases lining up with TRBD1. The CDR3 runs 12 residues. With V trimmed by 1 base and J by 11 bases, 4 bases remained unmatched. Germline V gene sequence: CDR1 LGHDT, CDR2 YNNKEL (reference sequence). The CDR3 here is CASSQGSQGAFF. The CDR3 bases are TGTGCCAGCAGCCAAGGTTCACAGGGGGCTTTCTTT.

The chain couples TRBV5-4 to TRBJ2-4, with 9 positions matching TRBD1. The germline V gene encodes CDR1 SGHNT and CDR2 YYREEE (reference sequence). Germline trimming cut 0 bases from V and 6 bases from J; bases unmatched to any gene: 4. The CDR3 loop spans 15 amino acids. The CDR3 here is CASSLDRGRANIQYF. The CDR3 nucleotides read TGTGCCAGCAGCTTGGACAGGGGGCGGGCAAACATTCAGTACTTC.

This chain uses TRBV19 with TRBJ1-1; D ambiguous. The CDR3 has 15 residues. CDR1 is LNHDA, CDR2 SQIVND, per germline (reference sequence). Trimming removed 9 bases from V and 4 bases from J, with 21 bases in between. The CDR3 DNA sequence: TGTGCCAGCAAGTATGAGGGATTGTCGGGCACTGAAGCTTTCTTT. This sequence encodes CASKYEGLSGTEAFF.

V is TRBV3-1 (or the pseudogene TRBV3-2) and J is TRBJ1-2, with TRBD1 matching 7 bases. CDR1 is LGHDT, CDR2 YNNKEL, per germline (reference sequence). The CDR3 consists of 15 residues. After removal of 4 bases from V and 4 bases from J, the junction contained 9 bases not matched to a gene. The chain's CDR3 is CASSLAGDSIYGYTF. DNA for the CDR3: TGTGCCAGCAGCCTCGCAGGGGACAGCATCTATGGCTACACCTTC.

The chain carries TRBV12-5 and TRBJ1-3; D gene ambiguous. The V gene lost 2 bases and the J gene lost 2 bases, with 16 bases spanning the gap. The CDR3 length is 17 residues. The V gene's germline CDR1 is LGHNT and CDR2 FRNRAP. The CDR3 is CASGLSRMELAGNTIYF. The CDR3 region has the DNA TGTGCTAGTGGTTTGTCCAGAATGGAGTTAGCTGGAAACACCATATATTTT.

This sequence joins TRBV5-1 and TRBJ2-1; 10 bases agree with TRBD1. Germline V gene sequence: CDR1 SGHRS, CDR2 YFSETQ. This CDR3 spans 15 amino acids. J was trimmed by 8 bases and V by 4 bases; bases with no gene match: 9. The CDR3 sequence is CASSPGQGVSYEQFF. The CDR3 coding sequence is TGCGCCAGCAGCCCAGGACAGGGGGTCTCGTATGAGCAGTTCTTC.

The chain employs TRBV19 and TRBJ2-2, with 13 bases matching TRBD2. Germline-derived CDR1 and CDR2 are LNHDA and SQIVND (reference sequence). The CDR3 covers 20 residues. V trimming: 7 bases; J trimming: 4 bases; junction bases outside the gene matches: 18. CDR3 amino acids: CASIPSPGLAGRVGTGELFF. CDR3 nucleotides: TGTGCCAGTATCCCCTCACCGGGACTAGCGGGGCGGGTCGGCACCGGGGAGCTGTTTTTT.

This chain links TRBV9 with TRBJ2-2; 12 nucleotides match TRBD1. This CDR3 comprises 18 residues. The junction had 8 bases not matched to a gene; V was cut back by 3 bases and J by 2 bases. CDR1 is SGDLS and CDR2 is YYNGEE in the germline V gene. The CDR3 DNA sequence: TGTGCCAGCAGCGCCAGGGACAGGGGGCGGCTTAACACCGGGGAGCTGTTTTTT. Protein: CASSARDRGRLNTGELFF.

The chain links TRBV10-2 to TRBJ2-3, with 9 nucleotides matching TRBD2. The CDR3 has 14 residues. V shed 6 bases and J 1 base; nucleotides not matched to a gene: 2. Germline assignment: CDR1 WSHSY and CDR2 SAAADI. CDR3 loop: CASRWTSGTDTQYF. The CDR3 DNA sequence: TGCGCCAGCAGGTGGACTAGCGGCACAGATACGCAGTATTTT.

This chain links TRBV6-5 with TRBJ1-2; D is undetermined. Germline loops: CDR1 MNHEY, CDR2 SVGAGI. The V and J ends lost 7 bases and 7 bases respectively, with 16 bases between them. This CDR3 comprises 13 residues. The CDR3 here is CASTAVPARGYTF. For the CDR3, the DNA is TGTGCCAGCACGGCGGTCCCGGCGCGTGGCTACACCTTC.

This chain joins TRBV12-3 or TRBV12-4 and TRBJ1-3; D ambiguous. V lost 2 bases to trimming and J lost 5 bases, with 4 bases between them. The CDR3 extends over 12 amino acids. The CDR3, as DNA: TGTGCCAGCAGTTTACGTAGAAACACCATATATTTT. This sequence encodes CASSLRRNTIYF.

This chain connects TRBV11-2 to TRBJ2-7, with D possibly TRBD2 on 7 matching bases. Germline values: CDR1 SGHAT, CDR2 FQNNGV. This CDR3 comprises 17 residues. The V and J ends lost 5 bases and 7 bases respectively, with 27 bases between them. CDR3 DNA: TGTGCCAGCAGCCCACCAACGGGGAGGGGGGACCCCTGGGAGCAGTACTTC. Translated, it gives CASSPPTGRGDPWEQYF.

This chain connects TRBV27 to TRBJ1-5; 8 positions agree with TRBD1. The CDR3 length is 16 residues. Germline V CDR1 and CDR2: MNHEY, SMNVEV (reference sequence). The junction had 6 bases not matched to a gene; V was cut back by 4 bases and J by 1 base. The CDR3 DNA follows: TGTGCCAGCAGTTCGCAGGGGGCGCGGAGCAATCAGCCCCAGCATTTT. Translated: CASSSQGARSNQPQHF.

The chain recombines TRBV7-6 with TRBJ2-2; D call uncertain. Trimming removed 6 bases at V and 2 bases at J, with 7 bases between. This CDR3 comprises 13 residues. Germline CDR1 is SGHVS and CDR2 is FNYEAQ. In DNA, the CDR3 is TGTGCCAGCAGAGAAGCAAACACCGGGGAGCTGTTTTTT. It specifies CASREANTGELFF.

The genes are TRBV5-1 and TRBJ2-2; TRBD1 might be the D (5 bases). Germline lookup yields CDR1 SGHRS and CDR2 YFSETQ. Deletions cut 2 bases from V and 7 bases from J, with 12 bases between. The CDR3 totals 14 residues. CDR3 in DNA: TGCGCCAGCAGCTTTGGCCAGGGCGACGGGGAGCTGTTTTTT. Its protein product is CASSFGQGDGELFF.

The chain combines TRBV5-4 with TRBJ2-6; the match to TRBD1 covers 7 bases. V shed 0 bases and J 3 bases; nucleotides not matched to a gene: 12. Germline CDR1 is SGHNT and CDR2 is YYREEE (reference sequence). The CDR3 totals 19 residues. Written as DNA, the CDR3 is TGTGCCAGCAGCTTGGGGATACGACAGGGTTATGATGGGGCCAACGTCCTGACTTTC. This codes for CASSLGIRQGYDGANVLTF.

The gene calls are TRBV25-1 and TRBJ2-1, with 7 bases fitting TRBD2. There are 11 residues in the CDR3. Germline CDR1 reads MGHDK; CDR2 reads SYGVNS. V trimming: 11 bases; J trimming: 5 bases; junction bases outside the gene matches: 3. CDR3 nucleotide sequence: TGTGCCTCGCGGGGGAACAATGAGCAGTTCTTC. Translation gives CASRGNNEQFF.

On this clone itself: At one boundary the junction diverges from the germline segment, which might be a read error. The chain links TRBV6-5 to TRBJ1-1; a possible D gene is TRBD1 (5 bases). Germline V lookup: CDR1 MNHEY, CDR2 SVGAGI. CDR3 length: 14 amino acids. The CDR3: CASSDSGLNTEAFF. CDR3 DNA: TGTGCCAGCAGTGACTCGGGGCTTAACACTGAAGCTTTCTTT.

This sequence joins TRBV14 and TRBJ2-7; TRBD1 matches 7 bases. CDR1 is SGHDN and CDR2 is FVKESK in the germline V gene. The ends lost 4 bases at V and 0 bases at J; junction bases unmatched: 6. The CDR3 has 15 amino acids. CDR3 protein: CASSPGQARSYEQYF. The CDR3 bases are TGTGCCAGCAGCCCCGGACAGGCCCGCTCCTACGAGCAGTACTTC.

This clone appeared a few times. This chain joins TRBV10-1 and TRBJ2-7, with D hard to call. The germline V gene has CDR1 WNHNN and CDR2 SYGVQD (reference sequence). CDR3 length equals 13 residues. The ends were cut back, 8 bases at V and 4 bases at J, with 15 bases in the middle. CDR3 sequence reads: CASVIGNTYEQYF. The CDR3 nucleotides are TGCGCCAGCGTTATCGGTAATACTTACGAGCAGTACTTC.

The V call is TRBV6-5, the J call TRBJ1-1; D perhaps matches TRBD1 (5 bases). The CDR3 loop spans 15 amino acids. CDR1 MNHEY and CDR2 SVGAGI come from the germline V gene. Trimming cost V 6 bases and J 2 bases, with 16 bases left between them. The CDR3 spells CASSLLGTGNTEAFF. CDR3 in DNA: TGTGCCAGCAGCCTCCTGGGGACTGGAAACACTGAAGCTTTCTTT.

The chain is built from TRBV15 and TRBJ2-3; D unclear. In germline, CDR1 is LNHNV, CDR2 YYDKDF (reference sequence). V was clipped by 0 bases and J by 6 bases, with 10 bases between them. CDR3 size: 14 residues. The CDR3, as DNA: TGTGCCACCAGCAGAGATCCTGCAGCGGATACGCAGTATTTT. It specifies CATSRDPAADTQYF.

CDR3 residues: CASSVTSGRTDTQYF. CDR3 DNA: TGTGCCAGCAGCGTAACTAGCGGAAGAACAGATACGCAGTATTTT. The genes are TRBV9 and TRBJ2-3, with 8 bases identical to TRBD2. V gave up 1 base and J gave up 3 bases; unmatched junction bases: 4. Germline CDR1 SGDLS, CDR2 YYNGEE. The CDR3 extends over 15 amino acids.